This T cell receptor beta chain came from a study of cytomegalovirus exposure and HLA in healthy donors. CDR3 size: 16 residues. CDR1 SGDLS and CDR2 YYNGEE come from the germline V gene. With 4 bases clipped from V and 7 bases from J, the junction kept 14 bases outside the gene matches. Both 60 Vbeta primers and 13 Jbeta primers went into the PCR. Some clones are missing from TCRdb's copy, which holds only in-frame ones; the method was immunoSEQ multiplex PCR. This table holds about 160,000 clones, 80% to 90% found once. With respect to this clone: The antigen is not known.

Overall study findings and caveats: CMV serostatus was the only recorded immune exposure for donors.

The receptor was derived from a male donor in good health and CMV-seronegative. The sample comprised PBMCs. The chain uses TRBV9 and TRBJ2-7, with 10 positions matching TRBD2. The CDR3 DNA sequence: TGTGCCAGCAGCAATTCCGGGACTAGCGCCGTTAGGGAGCAGTACTTC. Its protein product is CASSNSGTSAVREQYF.